This T cell receptor beta chain originates from a study of blood T cell repertoires in COVID-19. Study as a whole: Acute and convalescent COVID-19 samples came from the United States, Italy and Spain.

Using immunoSEQ multiplex PCR, the repertoire was profiled, and TCRdb retains in-frame clones only, with some absent. The sample records around 400,000 clones, 89% being singletons. This CDR3 is 13 amino acids long. Germline V lookup: CDR1 MDHEN, CDR2 SYDVKM. The V gene end was trimmed by 10 bases and the J gene end by 3 bases; junction bases not matched to a gene: 9. The sample taken for sequencing was peripheral blood. The sequence was collected from a man in his forties or fifties with acute or convalescent COVID-19. The chain couples TRBV28 to TRBJ2-7; 7 bases agree with TRBD2. The CDR3 protein is CAIGGTTYYEQYF. The CDR3 DNA follows: TGTGCCATCGGGGGGACTACCTACTACGAGCAGTACTTC.